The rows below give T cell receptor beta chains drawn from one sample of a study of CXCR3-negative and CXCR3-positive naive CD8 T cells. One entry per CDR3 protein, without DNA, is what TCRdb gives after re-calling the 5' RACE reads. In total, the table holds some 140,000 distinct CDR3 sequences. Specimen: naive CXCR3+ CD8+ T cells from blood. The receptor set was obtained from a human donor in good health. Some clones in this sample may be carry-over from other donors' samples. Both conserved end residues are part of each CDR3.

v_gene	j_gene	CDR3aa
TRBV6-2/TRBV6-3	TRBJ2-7	CASRTRYIGLVLVLYEQYF
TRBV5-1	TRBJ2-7	CASSLETGLDYEQYF
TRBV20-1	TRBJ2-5	CSARSGLSQETQYF
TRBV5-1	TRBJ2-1	CASSPYQTSSDNEQFF
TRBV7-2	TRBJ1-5	CASSLGTGMGNQPQHF
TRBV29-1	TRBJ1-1	CSVGTNTEAFF
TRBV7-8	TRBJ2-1	CASSLSAGGHRGEQFF
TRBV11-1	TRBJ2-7	CASSLPAGGSSYEQYF
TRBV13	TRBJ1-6	CASSQAGTGHSPLHF
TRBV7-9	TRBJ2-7	CASSLGTGEVYEQYF